The T cell receptor (beta chain) described here comes from a study of T cell responses to AZD1222 COVID-19 vaccine. Germline V lookup: CDR1 SGHTS, CDR2 YDEGEE. The CDR3 consists of 14 residues. Between the trimmed V and J ends, which lost 5 bases and 4 bases, there was a span of 15 bases. TCRdb keeps only in-frame clones here, not all; method: immunoSEQ multiplex PCR. This sample has about 140,000 clones; approximately 93% occur once, and the top ten carry approximately 12%. This sequence was found in an adult who had recovered from COVID-19. J is TRBJ1-2 and V is TRBV5-8; no clear D gene. Sample: peripheral blood, taken after recovery from COVID-19. The CDR3 sequence: CASRSRPDGYGYTF. CDR3 coding DNA: TGTGCCAGCAGATCGCGGCCGGACGGCTATGGCTACACCTTC. Full variable domain (remainder filled in from reference TRBV5-8 and TRBJ1-2): EAGVTQSPTHLIKTRGQQATLRCSPISGHTSVYWYQQALGLGLQFLLWYDEGEERNRGNFPPRFSGRQFPNYSSELNVNALELEDSALYLCASRSRPDGYGYTFGSGTRLTVV.